This T cell receptor (beta chain) derives from a study of T cells in women clearing cervical HPV infection. Unmatched junction bases numbered 3, after V lost 5 bases and J lost 5 bases. Germline V lookup: CDR1 SEHNR, CDR2 FQNEAQ (reference sequence). This CDR3 has 13 residues. In regard to this clone: The sequence runs out 3 residues before the end of the CDR3; the remainder is reconstructed from the germline J gene.

Some clones are missing from TCRdb's copy, which holds only in-frame ones; the method was immunoSEQ multiplex PCR. Its clone listing holds about 23,000 clones. This TCR was sampled from a woman aged 18 to 75 with a cervical HPV16 infection that either progressed to CIN3+ or cleared (not recorded which). The rearrangement links TRBV7-9 to TRBJ2-7; 10 nucleotides match TRBD2. The specimen sequenced was blood buffy coat. The CDR3: CASSTGTSDEQYF. The sequenced part of the CDR3 DNA is TGTGCCAGCAGCACCGGGACTAGCGACGAG.